One and the same sample provided the 26 T cell receptor beta chains below, sequenced in a study of blood T cell repertoires in COVID-19. The repertoire was sequenced with immunoSEQ multiplex PCR; TCRdb's copy has only in-frame clones and lacks some. The data contain 200,000 to 250,000 clones, around nine tenths of them singletons. Sequenced sample: PBMCs or T cells enriched from blood (not recorded which). These receptor sequences come from a woman aged 45-65 years who had recovered from COVID-19.

This rearrangement joins TRBV19 to TRBJ2-7; 8 nucleotides line up with TRBD2. V shed 4 bases and J 0 bases; nucleotides not matched to a gene: 2. Germline CDR1 reads LNHDA; CDR2 reads SQIVND (reference sequence). CDR3 length equals 14 residues. The CDR3, as DNA: TGTGCCAGTAGTAAACTAGCGGACTCCTACGAGCAGTACTTC. It specifies CASSKLADSYEQYF. The full variable domain, completed using reference TRBV19 and TRBJ2-7, is DGGITQSPKYLFRKEGQNVTLSCEQNLNHDAMYWYRQDPGQGLRLIYYSQIVNDFQKGDIAEGYSVSREKKESFPLTVTSAQKNPTAFYLCASSKLADSYEQYFGPGTRLTVT.

This chain links TRBV18 with TRBJ2-7; possible D gene TRBD1, 6 bases. Germline CDR1 reads KGHSH; CDR2 reads LQKENI. The germline V and J ends were trimmed by 2 bases and 0 bases, with 8 bases remaining between them. The length of the CDR3 is 14 residues. The CDR3 reads CASSPGQSSYEQYF. CDR3 bases: TGTGCCAGCTCACCAGGACAGAGCTCCTACGAGCAGTACTTC.

A few counts support this clone. The rearrangement links TRBV2 to TRBJ1-5; 8 bases fit TRBD1. The germline gives CDR1 SNHLY, CDR2 FYNNEI. The length of the CDR3 is 15 residues. Losses at the gene ends were 2 bases for V and 4 bases for J; bases not matched to a gene: 4. CDR3 amino acids: CASSETGQENQPQHF. CDR3 nucleotide sequence: TGTGCCAGCAGTGAAACGGGACAGGAAAATCAGCCCCAGCATTTT.

This rearrangement joins TRBV4-1 to TRBJ2-5, with D tentatively TRBD2 (5 bases). The germline V gene has CDR1 MGHRA and CDR2 YSYEKL. Trimming took 0 bases from V and 5 from J, leaving 16 bases between them. The CDR3 contains 16 residues. CDR3 sequence (DNA): TGCGCCAGCAGCCAAGATCGTGAGGCTAGCCGGGAGACCCAGTACTTC. It translates to CASSQDREASRETQYF.

The rearrangement links TRBV6-5 to TRBJ1-1; D unresolved. Germline CDR1 and CDR2: MNHEY and SVGAGI. The CDR3 consists of 12 residues. V dropped 5 bases and J dropped 8 bases, with 12 bases sitting between them. The chain's CDR3 is CASSTYPGEAFF. In nucleotides, the CDR3 is TGTGCCAGCAGTACCTATCCAGGAGAAGCTTTCTTT.

Only a few counts were recorded for this clone. The CDR3 sequence: CSVAHRGSNTEAFF. DNA of the CDR3: TGCAGCGTTGCCCACAGGGGCTCTAACACTGAAGCTTTCTTT. The V call is TRBV29-1, the J call TRBJ1-1; TRBD1 aligns across 7 bases. The CDR3 sequence is 14 residues long. Germline CDR1 and CDR2: SQVTM and ANQGSEA. V dropped 4 bases and J dropped 2; count of bases not matched to a gene: 7.

The rearrangement uses TRBV28 and TRBJ2-5; D gene uncertain. V shed 7 bases and J shed 1 base, with 10 bases lying between them. The length of the CDR3 is 13 residues. The germline gives CDR1 MDHEN, CDR2 SYDVKM. The CDR3 nucleotides read TGTGCCAGCACCCAACAACCCCAAGAGACCCAGTACTTC. Translated: CASTQQPQETQYF.

CDR3 loop: CASSKAGTGKETQYF. CDR3 coding DNA: TGCGCCAGCAGTAAGGCCGGGACAGGGAAGGAAACGCAGTATTTT. The gene calls are TRBV10-1 and TRBJ2-3; TRBD1 aligns across 9 bases. V gave up 5 bases and J gave up 9 bases; unmatched junction bases: 12. This CDR3 contains 15 residues. CDR1 WNHNN and CDR2 SYGVQD come from the germline V gene (reference sequence).

The chain links TRBV4-3 to TRBJ2-7; the D is unclear. CDR1 is LGHNA and CDR2 is YSLEER in the germline V gene. V lost 0 bases to trimming and J lost 3 bases, with 12 bases between them. This CDR3 spans 15 amino acids. The CDR3 here is CASSQDPTPGYEQYF. The CDR3 region has the DNA TGCGCCAGCAGCCAAGATCCCACCCCCGGCTACGAGCAGTACTTC.

The V and J genes are TRBV12-5 and TRBJ1-1; a weak D match, TRBD1 (6 bases). Germline V lookup: CDR1 LGHNT, CDR2 FRNRAP. Trimming stripped 4 bases from V and 5 bases from J, with 29 bases between. The CDR3 consists of 19 residues. Written as DNA, the CDR3 is TGTGCTAGTGGTTCGCCGCCAGGGGCTGGTTCGGTGAAGGGAACTGAAGCTTTCTTT. It encodes CASGSPPGAGSVKGTEAFF.

The J gene is TRBJ1-2, the V gene TRBV3-1 (or the pseudogene TRBV3-2); the match to TRBD1 covers 7 bases. This CDR3 has 16 amino acids. The germline V gene has CDR1 LGHDT and CDR2 YNNKEL (reference sequence). With V trimmed by 3 bases and J by 4 bases, 11 bases remained unmatched. Here the CDR3 DNA reads TGTGCCAGCAGCCACTCCGACAGGGTCCCGGGCTATGGCTACACCTTC. Its translation is CASSHSDRVPGYGYTF.

The chain couples TRBV18 to TRBJ2-1; unclear D gene. The germline CDR1 and CDR2 sequences are KGHSH and LQKENI. The CDR3 is made up of 13 amino acids. Deletions cut 3 bases from V and 5 bases from J, with 8 bases between. Here the CDR3 reads CASSPLQNNEQFF. The CDR3 DNA is TGTGCCAGCTCACCGTTACAGAACAATGAGCAGTTCTTC.

CDR3 loop: CSVSKGALEAFF. CDR3 DNA: TGCAGCGTTAGTAAAGGGGCCCTTGAAGCTTTCTTT. The V gene is TRBV29-1, the J gene TRBJ1-1; tentative D call: TRBD1 (5 bases). The CDR3 is made up of 12 amino acids. Trimming cost V 5 bases and J 7 bases, with 14 bases left between them. Germline V gives CDR1 SQVTM, CDR2 ANQGSEA.

In this sample, this clone turned up once. The chain employs TRBV2 and TRBJ1-5; TRBD1 is a possible D gene (6 bases). V lost 5 bases, J lost 2 bases, and 10 bases lay in between. This CDR3 is built from 14 residues. In germline, CDR1 is SNHLY, CDR2 FYNNEI. CDR3: CASSKDSRNQPQHF. The CDR3 nucleotides are TGTGCCAGCAGTAAGGACAGTCGCAATCAGCCCCAGCATTTT.

The rearrangement links TRBV19 to TRBJ2-3; 7 nucleotides agree with TRBD2. Germline CDR1 is LNHDA and CDR2 is SQIVND (reference sequence). The V gene end was trimmed by 3 bases and the J gene end by 4 bases; junction bases not matched to a gene: 7. CDR3 length: 15 amino acids. The CDR3 loop is CASSIQAGSPDTQYF. The CDR3 DNA is TGTGCCAGTAGTATTCAAGCGGGATCTCCAGATACGCAGTATTTT.

This chain links TRBV6-5 with TRBJ2-7; 10 bases map to TRBD2. The CDR3 has 16 residues. Germline V gives CDR1 MNHEY, CDR2 SVGAGI. Germline trimming cut 2 bases from V and 4 bases from J; bases unmatched to any gene: 8. CDR3 nucleotides: TGTGCCAGCAGTTACGGGCTAGCGGGAGATATGTACGAGCAGTACTTC. This translates into CASSYGLAGDMYEQYF.

V and J are TRBV5-1 and TRBJ2-1; TRBD2 matches 10 bases. The junction had 5 bases not matched to a gene; V was cut back by 0 bases and J by 8 bases. The CDR3 length is 15 residues. CDR1 is SGHRS and CDR2 is YFSETQ in the germline V gene. The CDR3 here is CASSLAGLAGDEQFF. Here the CDR3 DNA reads TGCGCCAGCAGCTTGGCCGGCCTAGCGGGAGATGAGCAGTTCTTC.

The chain combines TRBV5-1 with TRBJ1-4; D is ambiguous. The V gene's germline CDR1 is SGHRS and CDR2 YFSETQ. Trimming stripped 4 bases from V and 7 bases from J, with 14 bases between. The CDR3 is 14 residues long. In nucleotides, the CDR3 is TGCGCCAGCAGCCCGATCGGTCTTGGTGAAAAACTGTTTTTT. The encoded protein is CASSPIGLGEKLFF.

The V call is TRBV11-2, the J call TRBJ2-2; 11 positions match TRBD2. The germline CDR1 and CDR2 sequences are SGHAT and FQNNGV. The CDR3 length is 18 residues. The trim removed 4 bases at V and 8 bases at J, leaving 15 bases unmatched. The CDR3 DNA is TGTGCCAGCAGCTCCCGTGTAGCGGGAGGGCCTTGGCTAGGGGAGCTGTTTTTT. This encodes CASSSRVAGGPWLGELFF.

This chain connects TRBV10-3 to TRBJ1-2; TRBD1 might be the D (5 bases). The CDR3 is made up of 12 amino acids. CDR1 and CDR2 (germline): ENHRY, SYGVKD. V gave up 3 bases and J gave up 8 bases, with 10 bases separating them. CDR3 DNA sequence: TGTGCCATCAGTGAAGGGGCAGTCGGCTACACCTTC. As protein: CAISEGAVGYTF.

This chain uses TRBV7-6 with TRBJ1-3; unclear D gene. From germline, CDR1 is SGHVS and CDR2 FNYEAQ. The CDR3 consists of 16 residues. Trimming shortened V by 2 bases and J by 3 bases, and 14 bases separated the two germline ends. The CDR3 is CASSLRFGGLGNTIYF. The CDR3 DNA is TGTGCCAGCAGCTTAAGGTTTGGAGGTCTTGGAAACACCATATATTTT.

The chain carries TRBV6-5 and TRBJ1-1, with TRBD1 as a possible D gene (5 bases). Germline assignment: CDR1 MNHEY and CDR2 SVGAGI. This CDR3 is built from 14 residues. V was clipped by 2 bases and J by 5 bases, with 12 bases between them. As DNA, the CDR3 is TGTGCCAGCAGTTACCGGAGGGGTCCAACTGAAGCTTTCTTT. This sequence encodes CASSYRRGPTEAFF.

The V and J genes are TRBV7-9 and TRBJ1-2, with D maybe TRBD1 (6 bases). The CDR3 runs to 13 residues. V lost 5 bases and J 0 bases, leaving 7 bases between the germline ends. Germline V CDR1 and CDR2: SEHNR, FQNEAQ (reference sequence). For the CDR3, the DNA is TGTGCCAGCAGCGGACAGCCTAACTATGGCTACACCTTC. It specifies CASSGQPNYGYTF.

The chain combines TRBV6-5 with TRBJ1-1; 7 bases are shared with TRBD1. Germline V gene lookup returns CDR1 MNHEY and CDR2 SVGAGI. Trimming at V came to 7 bases and at J to 5 bases, leaving 7 bases not matched to a gene. The CDR3 consists of 13 residues. CDR3: CASTQDRLTEAFF. Here the CDR3 DNA reads TGTGCCAGCACCCAGGACAGGTTGACTGAAGCTTTCTTT.

This chain uses TRBV5-5 with TRBJ2-5; D is perhaps TRBD1 (6 bases). This CDR3 is built from 14 residues. The germline V gene has CDR1 SGHKS and CDR2 YYEKEE (reference sequence). Trimming took off 2 bases at V and 5 bases at J, with 13 bases between the two ends. CDR3 nucleotide sequence: TGTGCCAGCAGCTTAGTTGGCCAGGGGGAGACCCAGTACTTC. Its protein product is CASSLVGQGETQYF.

The chain employs TRBV15 and TRBJ1-2; tentatively, D is TRBD1 (5 bases). The CDR3 sequence is 14 residues long. V lost 4 bases, J lost 4 bases, and 13 bases lay in between. CDR1 is LNHNV, CDR2 YYDKDF, per germline (reference sequence). Here the CDR3 reads CATSTDSGRYGYTF. CDR3 nucleotide sequence: TGTGCCACCAGCACGGATTCAGGGCGCTATGGCTACACCTTC.